A single sample gave rise to the 20 T cell receptor beta chains below, sequenced in a study of blood T cell repertoires in COVID-19. Sequenced by immunoSEQ multiplex PCR; TCRdb stores in-frame clones only, minus some. This sample yields some 83,000 clones, of which under 90% are seen a single time; 44% belongs to the top ten. The sequenced material came from peripheral blood. The receptors originated from an older man with acute or convalescent COVID-19.

This chain uses TRBV7-2 with TRBJ1-1; 10 nucleotides match TRBD1. Germline V gene data show CDR1 as SGHTA and CDR2 as FQGNSA. Unmatched junction bases numbered 10, after V lost 6 bases and J lost 0 bases. CDR3 length: 17 residues. CDR3: CASSSSTGTGVNTEAFF. The CDR3 DNA sequence: TGTGCCAGCAGTTCTTCCACCGGGACAGGGGTGAACACTGAAGCTTTCTTT.

V and J are TRBV5-8 and TRBJ1-5; D is unclear. Germline V gives CDR1 SGHTS, CDR2 YDEGEE. V lost 0 bases to trimming and J lost 7 bases, with 8 bases between them. The CDR3 sequence is 13 residues long. The CDR3 is CASSLERMQPQHF. The CDR3 coding sequence is TGTGCCAGCAGCTTGGAGCGGATGCAGCCCCAGCATTTT.

This rearrangement joins TRBV6-5 to TRBJ1-6; 7 bases line up with TRBD1. The CDR3 runs 15 residues. Losses at the gene ends were 0 bases for V and 9 bases for J; bases not matched to a gene: 5. CDR1 is MNHEY, CDR2 SVGAGI, per germline. CDR3 sequence: CASSYSDRIGSPLHF. CDR3 nucleotide sequence: TGTGCCAGCAGTTACTCGGACAGGATCGGTTCACCCCTCCACTTT.

The chain links TRBV7-9 to TRBJ2-6; D is uncertain. Trimming took off 8 bases at V and 1 base at J, with 12 bases between the two ends. Per the germline V gene, CDR1 is SEHNR and CDR2 is FQNEAQ (reference sequence). There are 15 residues in the CDR3. CDR3 nucleotides: TGTGCCAGCGGCCACAGAAAATCTGGGGCCAACGTCCTGACTTTC. It codes for CASGHRKSGANVLTF. Drawing the rest from reference TRBV7-9 and TRBJ2-6, the complete variable domain is DTGVSQNPRHKITKRGQNVTFRCDPISEHNRLYWYRQTLGQGPEFLTYFQNEAQLEKSRLLSDRFSAERPKGSFSTLEIQRTEQGDSAMYLCASGHRKSGANVLTFGAGSRLTVL.

The rearrangement joins TRBV5-8 to TRBJ1-2; the D is unclear. The CDR3 spans 11 residues. CDR1 is SGHTS and CDR2 is YDEGEE in the germline V gene. Deletions cut 4 bases from V and 5 bases from J, with 6 bases between. The CDR3 region is CASSRRYGYTF. CDR3 nucleotides: TGTGCCAGCAGCCGCCGGTATGGCTACACCTTC.

V and J are TRBV7-9 and TRBJ1-4, with 8 bases aligning to TRBD1. The CDR3 has 15 amino acids. CDR1 and CDR2 from the germline V gene are SEHNR and FQNEAQ (reference sequence). Trimming at V came to 3 bases and at J to 5 bases, leaving 5 bases not matched to a gene. CDR3 in DNA: TGTGCCAGCAGCTTTTTACAGGGGGAGAATGAAAAACTGTTTTTT. It yields the protein CASSFLQGENEKLFF.

This chain joins TRBV5-1 and TRBJ2-7, with D tentatively TRBD2 (6 bases). CDR1 and CDR2 from the germline V gene are SGHRS and YFSETQ. V dropped 4 bases and J dropped 2 bases, with 19 bases sitting between them. This CDR3 has 16 amino acids. CDR3 bases: TGCGCCAGCAGCATGGGCTGGATAGCGGAAACCTACGAGCAGTACTTC. Protein sequence: CASSMGWIAETYEQYF.

V gene TRBV11-2 combines with J gene TRBJ2-4; TRBD1 agrees at 9 bases. The V and J ends lost 4 bases and 7 bases, in that order; junction bases with no gene match: 5. The CDR3 covers 14 residues. From germline, CDR1 is SGHAT and CDR2 FQNNGV. This chain's CDR3 is CASSSDRGANIQYF. The CDR3 nucleotides are TGTGCCAGCAGCTCAGACAGGGGGGCGAACATTCAGTACTTC.

This chain links TRBV19 with TRBJ2-3; 11 bases are shared with TRBD2. With V trimmed by 6 bases and J by 4 bases, 6 bases remained unmatched. CDR3 size: 15 residues. Germline loops: CDR1 LNHDA, CDR2 SQIVND (reference sequence). The CDR3 region has the DNA TGTGCCAGTAGGTCTACTAGCGGGAGCGCAGATACGCAGTATTTT. It translates to CASRSTSGSADTQYF.

The CDR3 is CASSFQNEQYF. The CDR3 DNA is TGTGCCAGCTCATTCCAGAACGAGCAGTACTTC. V gene TRBV18 combines with J gene TRBJ2-7; D call uncertain. Trimming shortened V by 5 bases and J by 5 bases, and 7 bases separated the two germline ends. This CDR3 contains 11 residues. CDR1 and CDR2 (germline): KGHSH, LQKENI. The whole variable domain, remainder taken from reference TRBV18 and TRBJ2-7, is NAGVMQNPRHLVRRRGQEARLRCSPMKGHSHVYWYRQLPEEGLKFMVYLQKENIIDESGMPKERFSAEFPKEGPSILRIQQVVRGDSAAYFCASSFQNEQYFGPGTRLTVT.

This rearrangement joins TRBV7-9 to TRBJ2-2, with a weak D call TRBD1 (6 bases). V dropped 4 bases and J dropped 0 bases, with 12 bases sitting between them. This CDR3 has 16 amino acids. The germline V gene has CDR1 SEHNR and CDR2 FQNEAQ (reference sequence). This chain's CDR3 is CASSSQQGPNTGELFF. In DNA form, the CDR3 reads TGTGCCAGCAGCTCACAACAGGGACCGAACACCGGGGAGCTGTTTTTT. Using reference TRBV7-9 and TRBJ2-2 for the parts outside the CDR3, the full variable domain is DTGVSQNPRHKITKRGQNVTFRCDPISEHNRLYWYRQTLGQGPEFLTYFQNEAQLEKSRLLSDRFSAERPKGSFSTLEIQRTEQGDSAMYLCASSSQQGPNTGELFFGEGSRLTVL.

This clone was found once. The rearrangement joins TRBV19 to TRBJ2-3; tentatively, D is TRBD2 (6 bases). CDR1 and CDR2 from the germline V gene are LNHDA and SQIVND (reference sequence). V gave up 6 bases and J gave up 0 bases, with 10 bases separating them. The CDR3 has 14 residues. Here the CDR3 reads CASRRSGSTDTQYF. The CDR3 DNA follows: TGTGCCAGTAGGCGGAGCGGGAGCACAGATACGCAGTATTTT.

This chain uses TRBV7-9 with TRBJ1-3; TRBD1 aligns across 8 bases. The CDR3 extends over 14 amino acids. V was pared by 3 bases and J by 7 bases, with 5 bases of the junction left unmatched. Per the germline V gene, CDR1 is SEHNR and CDR2 is FQNEAQ (reference sequence). The CDR3 DNA reads TGTGCCAGCAGCTTCCAGACAGGGGCCAACACCATATATTTT. This gives the protein CASSFQTGANTIYF.

The count of this clone is one. J is TRBJ1-2 and V is TRBV12-3 or TRBV12-4; D possibly corresponds to TRBD1 (5 bases). Trimming cost V 2 bases and J 10 bases, with 14 bases left between them. The CDR3 has 13 residues. CDR3 in DNA: TGTGCCAGCAGTTTATGGGGGGATGAGAACTACACCTTC. Its protein is CASSLWGDENYTF.

The chain couples TRBV5-6 to TRBJ2-3, with D possibly matching TRBD1 (6 bases). The CDR3 loop spans 15 amino acids. Deletions cut 2 bases from V and 1 base from J, with 11 bases between. Germline CDR1 is SGHDT and CDR2 is YYEEEE. The CDR3 loop is CASSLTGSGTDTQYF. The DNA for the CDR3 is TGTGCCAGCAGCTTAACAGGGAGCGGCACAGATACGCAGTATTTT. Together with reference TRBV5-6 and TRBJ2-3, the CDR3 gives the full variable domain: DAGVTQSPTHLIKTRGQQVTLRCSPKSGHDTVSWYQQALGQGPQFIFQYYEEEERQRGNFPDRFSGHQFPNYSSELNVNALLLGDSALYLCASSLTGSGTDTQYFGPGTRLTVL.

The chain recombines TRBV7-2 with TRBJ2-5; 9 nucleotides agree with TRBD1. The CDR3 totals 13 residues. J gave up 4 bases and V 3 bases, and 0 bases lay outside the gene matches. Germline values: CDR1 SGHTA, CDR2 FQGNSA. The CDR3 DNA sequence: TGTGCCAGCAGCTTGGGACAGGGAGAGACCCAGTACTTC. Encoded protein: CASSLGQGETQYF.

The V gene is TRBV29-1, the J gene TRBJ2-2; TRBD1 agrees at 12 bases. This CDR3 is 15 amino acids long. Germline loops: CDR1 SQVTM, CDR2 ANQGSEA. Trimming took 4 bases from V and 2 from J; bases not matched to a gene: 2. CDR3 sequence (DNA): TGCAGCGTTGGCGGGACAGGGGGCAACACCGGGGAGCTGTTTTTT. This sequence encodes CSVGGTGGNTGELFF.

This sequence joins TRBV7-9 and TRBJ1-2; 10 bases match TRBD1. CDR3 length: 14 amino acids. V was clipped by 5 bases and J by 2 bases; unmatched bases: 2. Germline CDR1 is SEHNR and CDR2 is FQNEAQ (reference sequence). The CDR3 coding sequence is TGTGCCAGCAGCACGGACAGGGGGAACTATGGCTACACCTTC. It is translated as CASSTDRGNYGYTF.

The gene calls are TRBV12-3 or TRBV12-4 and TRBJ1-2; D call uncertain. The V end was cut by 6 bases, the J end by 4 bases, with 9 bases between. The CDR3 consists of 12 residues. The CDR3 protein is CASSRGLYGYTF. CDR3 nucleotides: TGTGCCAGCAGCCGTGGCCTCTATGGCTACACCTTC.

The chain employs TRBV27 and TRBJ1-2, with 7 bases identical to TRBD1. The trim removed 4 bases at V and 7 bases at J, leaving 9 bases unmatched. The germline CDR1 and CDR2 sequences are MNHEY and SMNVEV (reference sequence). The CDR3 runs 14 residues. The CDR3 region has the DNA TGTGCCAGCAGTTCACTGCCGACAGGGAGTGGCTACACCTTC. It translates to CASSSLPTGSGYTF.